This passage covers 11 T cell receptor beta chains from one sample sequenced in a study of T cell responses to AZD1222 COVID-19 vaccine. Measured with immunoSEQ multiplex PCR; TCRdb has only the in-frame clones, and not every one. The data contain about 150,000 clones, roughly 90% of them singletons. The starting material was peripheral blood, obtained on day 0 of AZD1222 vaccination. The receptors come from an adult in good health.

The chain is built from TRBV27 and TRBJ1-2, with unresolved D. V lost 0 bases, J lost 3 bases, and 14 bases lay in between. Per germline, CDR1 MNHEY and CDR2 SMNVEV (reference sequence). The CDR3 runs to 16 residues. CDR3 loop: CASSLSIEASHYGYTF. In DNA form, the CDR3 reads TGTGCCAGCAGTTTATCGATAGAGGCCTCCCACTATGGCTACACCTTC.

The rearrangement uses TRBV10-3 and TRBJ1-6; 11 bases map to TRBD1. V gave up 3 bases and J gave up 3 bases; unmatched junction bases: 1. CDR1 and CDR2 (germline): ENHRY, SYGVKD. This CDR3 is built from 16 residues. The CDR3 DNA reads TGTGCCATCAGTGACGGGACAGGGGGCTATAATTCACCCCTCCACTTT. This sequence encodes CAISDGTGGYNSPLHF.

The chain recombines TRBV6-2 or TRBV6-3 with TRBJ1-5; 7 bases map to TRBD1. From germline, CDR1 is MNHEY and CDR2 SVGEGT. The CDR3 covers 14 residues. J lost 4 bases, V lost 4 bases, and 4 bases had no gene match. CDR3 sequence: CASSWGQPNQPQHF. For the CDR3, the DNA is TGTGCCAGCAGTTGGGGACAGCCAAATCAGCCCCAGCATTTT.

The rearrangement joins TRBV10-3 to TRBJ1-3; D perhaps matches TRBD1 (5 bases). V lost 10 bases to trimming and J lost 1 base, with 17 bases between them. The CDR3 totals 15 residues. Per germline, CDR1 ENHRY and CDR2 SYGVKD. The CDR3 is CATQAGGGSGNTIYF. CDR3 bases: TGTGCCACCCAGGCGGGGGGAGGGTCTGGAAACACCATATATTTT.

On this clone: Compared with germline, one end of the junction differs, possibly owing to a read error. DNA for the CDR3: TGTACCAGCAGTTACAGGGGGGGTGGTCCTGAAGCTTTCTTT. Translating gives CTSSYRGGGPEAFF. The chain employs TRBV6-2 or TRBV6-3 and TRBJ1-1; 8 bases line up with TRBD1. Per the germline V gene, CDR1 is MNHEY and CDR2 is SVGEGT. The CDR3 has 14 amino acids.

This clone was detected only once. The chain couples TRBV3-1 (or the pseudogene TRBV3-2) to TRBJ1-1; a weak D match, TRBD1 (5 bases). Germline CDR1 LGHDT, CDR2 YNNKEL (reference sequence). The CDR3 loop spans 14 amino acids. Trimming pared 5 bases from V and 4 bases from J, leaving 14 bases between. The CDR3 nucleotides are TGTGCCAGCAGCGGGCATATGAGGGGCACTGAAGCTTTCTTT. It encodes CASSGHMRGTEAFF.

CDR3 region: CASSPGQSRNTIYF. CDR3 DNA: TGTGCCAGCAGCCCCGGACAGAGTAGAAACACCATATATTTT. The chain combines TRBV14 with TRBJ1-3, with D perhaps TRBD1 (6 bases). Germline V gene sequence: CDR1 SGHDN, CDR2 FVKESK. This CDR3 is 14 amino acids long. The V and J ends lost 4 bases and 5 bases respectively, with 12 bases between them.

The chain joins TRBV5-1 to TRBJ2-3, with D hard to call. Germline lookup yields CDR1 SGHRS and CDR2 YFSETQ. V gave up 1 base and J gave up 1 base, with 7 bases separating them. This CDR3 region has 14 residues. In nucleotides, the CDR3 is TGCGCCAGCAGCTTGAAACAGCGCACAGATACGCAGTATTTT. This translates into CASSLKQRTDTQYF.

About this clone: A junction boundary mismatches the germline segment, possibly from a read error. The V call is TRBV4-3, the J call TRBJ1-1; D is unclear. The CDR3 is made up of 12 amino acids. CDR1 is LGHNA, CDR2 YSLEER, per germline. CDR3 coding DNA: TGCGCCAGCAGCCAAGATAGGCCGAACCCGATCTTT. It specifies CASSQDRPNPIF.

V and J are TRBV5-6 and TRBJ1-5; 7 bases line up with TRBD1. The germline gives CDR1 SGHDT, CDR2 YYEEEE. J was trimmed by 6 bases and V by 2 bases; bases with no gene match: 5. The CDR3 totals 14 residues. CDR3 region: CASSFTGEGQPQHF. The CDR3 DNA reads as TGTGCCAGCAGCTTCACAGGGGAAGGTCAGCCCCAGCATTTT. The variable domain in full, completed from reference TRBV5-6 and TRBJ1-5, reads DAGVTQSPTHLIKTRGQQVTLRCSPKSGHDTVSWYQQALGQGPQFIFQYYEEEERQRGNFPDRFSGHQFPNYSSELNVNALLLGDSALYLCASSFTGEGQPQHFGDGTRLSIL.

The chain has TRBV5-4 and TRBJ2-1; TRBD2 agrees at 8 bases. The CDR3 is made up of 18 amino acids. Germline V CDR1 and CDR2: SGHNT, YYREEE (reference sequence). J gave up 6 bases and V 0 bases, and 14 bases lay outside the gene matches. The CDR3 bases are TGTGCCAGCAGCTTGGCCGGCGGGAGGCGTCAAACTTCCAATGAGCAGTTCTTC. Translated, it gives CASSLAGGRRQTSNEQFF.